This TCR beta chain appears in the sequencing data of a study of control samples from healthy donors and cancer patients. Here immunoSEQ multiplex PCR was the method, and the copy in TCRdb shows in-frame clones only, minus some. The sample has about 100,000 clones, around four fifths seen once; the top ten hold 15% to 20%. Germline V gene lookup returns CDR1 SGHRS and CDR2 YFSETQ. CDR3 size: 15 residues. Trimming took 6 bases from V and 3 from J; bases not matched to a gene: 9. The sequence derives from a man younger than 45 in good health. Input material: blood. The J gene is TRBJ2-7, the V gene TRBV5-1; 10 bases align to TRBD2. The CDR3 bases are TGCGCCAGCACCGACCGTAGCGGGGGGATCTACGAGCAGTACTTC. It encodes CASTDRSGGIYEQYF.